The entry below describes one T cell receptor (beta chain). The sample originates from a study of blood T cell repertoires in COVID-19. At the level of the study: Both acute and convalescent COVID-19 samples were obtained from the United States, Italy and Spain. T cells, B-cell-depleted T cells, or PBMCs provided the cDNA or gDNA that served as material.

The CDR3 spans 15 residues. Per the germline V gene, CDR1 is MDHEN and CDR2 is SYDVKM. Trimming cost V 5 bases and J 6 bases; bases outside gene matches: 8. As originally analysed: The assay estimated nucleated cells by amplifying reference gene primers. This table comes from immunoSEQ multiplex PCR, and its TCRdb copy is limited to in-frame clones, with some not included. Clone size and the V and J calls come from that table; the DNA yielded D and trimming. Of 88,000 or so clones listed, about 92% were seen once; the top ten hold more than 2%. The chain combines TRBV28 with TRBJ2-3; 10 bases align to TRBD2. Sequencing input: peripheral blood. The sequence derives from a middle-aged man with acute or convalescent COVID-19. CDR3 in amino acids: CASSAPSGSRDTQYF. In nucleotides, the CDR3 is TGTGCCAGCAGTGCCCCTAGCGGGAGTAGGGATACGCAGTATTTT.